This T cell receptor (beta chain) was obtained from a study of graft-versus-host responses after intestinal transplantation. In the study overall: Anti-thymocyte globulin induction, then tacrolimus and steroids for 3 to 4 years, went to all recipients.

TCRdb's copy holds only in-frame clones and misses some; the assay was immunoSEQ multiplex PCR. The data show under 75,000 clones, roughly 90% seen once. From the graft tissue, intraepithelial and lamina propria lymphocytes were released through processing. A remark on this clone: Its antigen remains unknown.

The V gene's germline CDR1 is MGHRA and CDR2 YSYEKL. The junction had 10 bases not matched to a gene; V was cut back by 4 bases and J by 0 bases. This CDR3 has 18 residues. Study-wide points: Recipient marrow held GvH clones, some first seen in ileum or blood. Graft-donor T cell macrochimerism coincided with high graft-versus-host to host-versus-graft clonal ratios in allografts.

The receptor was derived from a human patient who received an intestinal transplant, so some T cells may come from the graft donor. The V and J genes are TRBV4-1 and TRBJ1-3; 9 nucleotides line up with TRBD1. This specimen consisted of ileum tissue, obtained more than 350 days after transplant. In DNA, the CDR3 is TGCGCCAGCAGCCCCTTTCCGGGACAGGGATTCTCTGGAAACACCATATATTTT. It translates to CASSPFPGQGFSGNTIYF.